What follows are 2 T cell receptor beta chains derived from one specimen sequenced in a study of blood T cell repertoires in COVID-19. The assay was immunoSEQ multiplex PCR, and TCRdb's table has in-frame clones only and misses some. Of 140,000 to 150,000 clones in the sample, over 70% are singletons; the top ten hold 11%. Sequencing used PBMCs or T cells enriched from blood (not recorded which). These receptors were taken from a man in his fifties or sixties who had recovered from COVID-19.

This chain links TRBV3-1 (or the pseudogene TRBV3-2) with TRBJ2-7; no clear D gene. The CDR3 loop spans 11 amino acids. Trimming stripped 1 base from V and 4 bases from J, with 2 bases between. Germline V gene data show CDR1 as LGHDT and CDR2 as YNNKEL (reference sequence). The CDR3 nucleotides read TGTGCCAGCAGCCAAGTATACGAGCAGTACTTC. It yields the protein CASSQVYEQYF.

The chain employs TRBV9 and TRBJ1-1; 8 positions match TRBD1. This CDR3 contains 14 residues. Trimming removed 2 bases from V and 4 bases from J; junction bases left unmatched: 4. Per germline, CDR1 SGDLS and CDR2 YYNGEE. This chain's CDR3 is CASSVGQGITEAFF. CDR3 sequence (DNA): TGTGCCAGCAGCGTCGGACAGGGAATCACTGAAGCTTTCTTT. Using reference TRBV9 and TRBJ1-1 for the parts outside the CDR3, the full variable domain is DSGVTQTPKHLITATGQRVTLRCSPRSGDLSVYWYQQSLDQGLQFLIQYYNGEERAKGNILERFSAQQFPDLHSELNLSSLELGDSALYFCASSVGQGITEAFFGQGTRLTVV.